Detailed here is one TCR beta chain. Its target antigen remains unknown. No base quality values were provided; no much bigger clone lies one nucleotide off. This sample was taken from a study of identical twins (dated by TCRdb to the mid-2010s). Study-level background: The study deep-sequenced TCR alpha and beta repertoires from monozygotic twins, unrelated adults of various ages and cord blood to test whether fetal clonotypes persist. Replicate twin experiments were performed at different times using different library preparation protocols to rule out contamination.

The library was prepared using 5' RACE. The sample was run on an Illumina HiSeq 2000. A universal primer binding site was added through template switching, and the final cDNA carried a unique molecular identifier so that TCR cDNA molecules could be counted accurately. Specific primers in the conserved constant-segment region were used to synthesize first-strand cDNA for TCR alpha and beta chains. Each cDNA library was double barcoded, with a SMART-Mk sample barcode plus Illumina barcodes, to control for contamination. TruSeq adapter sequences, together with Illumina sample barcodes, were added in two successive PCR steps. The TCR alpha and beta cDNA libraries were sequenced on the Illumina HiSeq platform using custom primers. The original pipeline was this. MiGEC processed the raw reads to extract unique molecular identifiers, while MiXCR was used to determine the CDR3 positions. For each individual, recombination models were inferred using an EM algorithm with the repgenHMM and IGoR tools. Shared clonotypes were analyzed with the tcR package in R, and sharing was normalized by the product of cloneset sizes. Out-of-frame nonproductive sequences were analyzed to study raw recombination free of thymic and clonal selection effects. Clones were called with MiXCR by TCRdb after fastp trimmed the public reads at Q25, and only in-frame beta chains were retained. Records with the same CDR3 protein are collapsed into one entry carrying the most frequent genes and DNA. The V and J calls come from TCRdb's annotation, not from the publication. Counted in this sample were 1.5 million to 2 million distinct CDR3 sequences; 25% to 35% of them appeared once. About 0.3% of the sample goes to the ten largest clones.

Every donor in the study was a healthy Caucasian. General conclusions and limits of the study: Because the same donors could not be followed over many years, the conclusions depended on cross-sectional statistical analysis. Zero-insertion analyses could be partly confounded by invariant T cells such as MAIT and iNKT, though diverse VJ usage argued against such confounding for most clonotypes. The excess sharing between twins in beta out-of-frame sequences was weaker because fewer shared sequences reduced the signal-to-noise ratio. Recombination models systematically underestimated out-of-frame TCR alpha sharing in monozygotic twins but agreed with sharing between unrelated individuals. Compared with coincidental sharing between unrelated individuals, out-of-frame TCR alpha sequences shared between twins showed an excess of sequences with low generation probability. Fewer insertions were carried by abundant cord blood beta clonotypes; a weaker similar trend was observed in young adult naive repertoires, while no such trend was observed in memory repertoires.

What was sequenced was cord blood. The source of this sequence is a newborn girl in good health.

The nucleotides are TGCAGTGCCCCTTCCCCCTCCGAGCAGTACTTC. It specifies CSAPSPSEQYF. The chain joins TRBV20-1 to TRBJ2-7, with no D gene named confidently. Taken from the germline V gene (reference sequence), the CDR1 and CDR2 loops are DFQATT and SNEGSKA. The CDR3 measures 11 amino acids from cysteine to phenylalanine. Kept here is only the CDR3 DNA, which spans 33 bases and is read in frame from base 1. The germline ends are 12 bases apart after V is trimmed by 6 bases and J by 6 bases.